Shown below are 30 T cell receptor beta chains from a single sample sequenced in a study of blood T cell repertoires in COVID-19. Profiling relied on immunoSEQ multiplex PCR, and the TCRdb table lists in-frame clones only, not all of them. This repertoire shows approximately 190,000 clones, 80% to 95% found once; its top ten account for approximately 0.5%. Sequencing was done on a sample of peripheral blood. These receptors were obtained from a man in his fifties with acute or convalescent COVID-19.

V gene TRBV18 combines with J gene TRBJ2-7; 7 bases match TRBD1. The germline gives CDR1 KGHSH, CDR2 LQKENI. Trimming cost V 2 bases and J 2 bases; bases outside gene matches: 6. This CDR3 contains 15 residues. This CDR3 is CASSPDRQGAYEQYV. The CDR3 DNA sequence: TGTGCCAGCTCACCAGATAGACAGGGAGCCTACGAGCAGTACGTC.

The chain links TRBV19 to TRBJ2-5; 7 positions match TRBD1. J was trimmed by 5 bases and V by 4 bases; bases with no gene match: 7. This CDR3 spans 14 amino acids. Germline-derived CDR1 and CDR2 are LNHDA and SQIVND (reference sequence). For the CDR3, the DNA is TGTGCCAGTAGTAACATACAGGGGAGTGAGACCCAGTACTTC. Its protein product is CASSNIQGSETQYF.

The chain is built from TRBV9 and TRBJ2-1, with D perhaps matching TRBD1 (5 bases). Germline lookup yields CDR1 SGDLS and CDR2 YYNGEE. The CDR3 sequence is 15 residues long. V was trimmed by 0 bases and J by 5 bases, leaving 12 bases between them. In DNA, the CDR3 is TGTGCCAGCAGCGTAGCTGGGGCCAGCAACAATGAGCAGTTCTTC. Its protein is CASSVAGASNNEQFF.

The V gene is TRBV9, the J gene TRBJ1-3, with TRBD1 matching over 9 bases. Losses at the gene ends were 4 bases for V and 4 bases for J; bases not matched to a gene: 3. Germline assignment: CDR1 SGDLS and CDR2 YYNGEE. The CDR3 is 14 residues long. CDR3 nucleotide sequence: TGTGCCAGCAGCCCAGGACAGGGGGGAAACACCATATATTTT. Translated: CASSPGQGGNTIYF.

This chain links TRBV2 with TRBJ1-5; TRBD1 matches at 11 bases. There are 16 residues in the CDR3. Germline CDR1 and CDR2: SNHLY and FYNNEI. V lost 6 bases and J lost 1; bases outside the gene matches: 5. CDR3 region: CASSGTGGLSNQPQHF. The CDR3 coding sequence is TGTGCCAGCAGCGGGACAGGGGGTTTGAGCAATCAGCCCCAGCATTTT.

This chain links TRBV18 with TRBJ2-7; D is ambiguous. V was pared by 3 bases and J by 0 bases, with 6 bases between. The germline V gene has CDR1 KGHSH and CDR2 LQKENI. The length of the CDR3 is 13 residues. CDR3: CASSPASSYEQYV. CDR3 DNA: TGTGCCAGCTCACCTGCCAGCTCCTACGAGCAGTACGTC.

The J gene is TRBJ2-7, the V gene TRBV12-3 or TRBV12-4; D might be TRBD2 (6 bases). The V gene lost 1 base and the J gene lost 13 bases, with 14 bases spanning the gap. The length of the CDR3 is 12 residues. CDR3 sequence reads: CASSLGLDWKYF. The CDR3 DNA follows: TGTGCCAGCAGTTTAGGACTAGACTGGAAATACTTC.

The J gene is TRBJ2-3, the V gene TRBV27, with TRBD2 identical over 9 bases. Losses at the gene ends were 3 bases for V and 0 bases for J; bases not matched to a gene: 1. CDR1 MNHEY and CDR2 SMNVEV come from the germline V gene (reference sequence). The CDR3 spans 15 residues. The CDR3, as DNA: TGTGCCAGCAGTTTTACTAGCGGGAGCACAGATACGCAGTATTTT. Protein: CASSFTSGSTDTQYF.

CDR3 nucleotide sequence: TGTGCCAGCAGTTTACTAGCGGGAGCCTACAATGAGCAGTTCTTC. Translating it yields CASSLLAGAYNEQFF. The chain combines TRBV28 with TRBJ2-1; 10 positions agree with TRBD2. CDR3 length: 15 residues. Trimming cost V 2 bases and J 2 bases; bases outside gene matches: 0. Germline V gene lookup returns CDR1 MDHEN and CDR2 SYDVKM.

The rearrangement uses TRBV29-1 and TRBJ2-1; tentatively, D is TRBD2 (7 bases). Germline assignment: CDR1 SQVTM and CDR2 ANQGSEA. This CDR3 contains 15 residues. V lost 4 bases and J 1 base, leaving 14 bases between the germline ends. The CDR3 reads CSVGFRGGSYNEQFF. DNA of the CDR3: TGCAGCGTTGGGTTTAGGGGGGGATCCTACAATGAGCAGTTCTTC.

This sequence joins TRBV28 and TRBJ1-5; no clear D. This CDR3 has 14 residues. Germline V gene lookup returns CDR1 MDHEN and CDR2 SYDVKM. V was clipped by 7 bases and J by 5 bases, with 15 bases between them. CDR3 sequence (DNA): TGTGCCAGCATGACGGCCTCTCAGGATCAGCCCCAGCATTTT. Amino acid sequence: CASMTASQDQPQHF.

The table lists this clone with a few counts. The V call is TRBV6-2 or TRBV6-3, the J call TRBJ1-4; D is unclear. Germline V gene data show CDR1 as MNHEY and CDR2 as SVGEGT. Between the trimmed V and J ends, which lost 6 bases and 11 bases, there was a span of 16 bases. The CDR3 extends over 13 amino acids. CDR3 in DNA: TGTGCCAGCAGCCGCAAGTCTGAACTTAAACTGTTTTTT. This translates into CASSRKSELKLFF.

The V gene is TRBV10-3, the J gene TRBJ2-2; 7 bases match TRBD1. J was trimmed by 5 bases and V by 6 bases; bases with no gene match: 6. The CDR3 spans 14 residues. Germline loops: CDR1 ENHRY, CDR2 SYGVKD. CDR3 nucleotides: TGTGCCATCAGGTCGGACAGGCTTACCGGGGAGCTGTTTTTT. Translated: CAIRSDRLTGELFF.

This clone was seen only once. The chain recombines TRBV7-3 with TRBJ2-7, with D tentatively TRBD2 (6 bases). Germline V gene sequence: CDR1 SGHTA, CDR2 FQGTGA. This CDR3 comprises 13 residues. Trimming removed 10 bases at V and 2 bases at J, with 15 bases between. The CDR3 loop is CAKNRDSAYEQYV. The CDR3 DNA is TGTGCCAAAAATCGGGACTCCGCCTACGAGCAGTACGTC.

The chain is built from TRBV3-1 (or the pseudogene TRBV3-2) and TRBJ2-1; D is perhaps TRBD1 (5 bases). Germline V gene data show CDR1 as LGHDT and CDR2 as YNNKEL (reference sequence). The CDR3 covers 15 residues. V was pared by 6 bases and J by 7 bases, with 19 bases between. CDR3 protein: CASSQGLGWGNEQFF. The CDR3 nucleotides read TGTGCCAGCAGTCAGGGTCTCGGGTGGGGAAATGAGCAGTTCTTC.

This clone has more than one count but fewer than ten. This chain uses TRBV5-1 with TRBJ2-7; 8 bases match TRBD2. The CDR3 covers 14 residues. Unmatched junction bases numbered 3, after V lost 3 bases and J lost 1 base. Per germline, CDR1 SGHRS and CDR2 YFSETQ. CDR3 in DNA: TGCGCCAGCAGCTATAGCGGGGAATCCTACGAGCAGTACTTC. Amino acids: CASSYSGESYEQYF.

The V call is TRBV4-3, the J call TRBJ1-1; a possible D gene is TRBD1 (6 bases). The CDR3 runs 15 residues. V was shortened by 4 bases and J by 11 bases, with 23 bases between the two germline ends. The V gene's germline CDR1 is LGHNA and CDR2 YSLEER. The CDR3 DNA follows: TGCGCCAGCAGCCTTGGGGCACAGGGATCCCGTGAGGCTTTCTTT. It encodes CASSLGAQGSREAFF.

V is TRBV7-2 and J is TRBJ2-4, with TRBD2 matching over 9 bases. V lost 1 base and J lost 5; bases outside the gene matches: 0. Germline lookup yields CDR1 SGHTA and CDR2 FQGNSA. CDR3 length equals 14 residues. The CDR3 spells CASSLVAGENIQYF. The CDR3 DNA reads as TGTGCCAGCAGCTTAGTAGCGGGAGAAAACATTCAGTACTTC.

The V and J genes are TRBV9 and TRBJ2-1; D may be TRBD2 (7 bases). The CDR3 has 16 amino acids. The V gene lost 4 bases and the J gene lost 5 bases, with 19 bases spanning the gap. Germline values: CDR1 SGDLS, CDR2 YYNGEE. CDR3 amino acids: CASSPHLAEGDNEQFF. The CDR3 DNA is TGTGCCAGCAGCCCTCATCTAGCGGAGGGGGACAATGAGCAGTTCTTC.

The J gene is TRBJ2-1, the V gene TRBV5-6; TRBD2 agrees at 10 bases. The J segment lost 5 bases and the V segment lost 0 bases, leaving 2 bases of the junction unmatched. In germline, CDR1 is SGHDT, CDR2 YYEEEE. The length of the CDR3 is 15 residues. CDR3: CASSLELAGNNEQFF. DNA of the CDR3: TGTGCCAGCAGCTTGGAACTAGCGGGGAACAATGAGCAGTTCTTC.

This sequence joins TRBV28 and TRBJ1-3, with 8 bases matching TRBD1. Germline CDR1 MDHEN, CDR2 SYDVKM. V trimming: 7 bases; J trimming: 0 bases; junction bases outside the gene matches: 11. The CDR3 is made up of 17 amino acids. The CDR3 nucleotides read TGTGCCAGCATTCTTCCGGGACAGGAATTCTCTGGAAACACCATATATTTT. Amino acids: CASILPGQEFSGNTIYF.

CDR3 loop: CASSLLSTGELFF. The DNA of the CDR3 is TGTGCCAGCAGCTTATTGAGCACCGGGGAGCTGTTTTTT. The chain recombines TRBV7-8 with TRBJ2-2; D gene ambiguous. Germline values: CDR1 SGHVS, CDR2 FQNEAQ. Trimming cost V 2 bases and J 4 bases, with 5 bases left between them. CDR3 length: 13 amino acids. Supplemented by reference TRBV7-8 and TRBJ2-2, the full variable domain reads GAGVSQSPRYKVAKRGQDVALRCDPISGHVSLFWYQQALGQGPEFLTYFQNEAQLDKSGLPSDRFFAERPEGSVSTLKIQRTQQEDSAVYLCASSLLSTGELFFGEGSRLTVL.

This sequence joins TRBV18 and TRBJ2-5; 9 bases are shared with TRBD1. The CDR3 length is 15 residues. Looked up from germline, CDR1 is KGHSH and CDR2 is LQKENI. The V segment lost 2 bases and the J segment 5 bases; nucleotides outside the gene matches: 6. The CDR3 nucleotides are TGTGCCAGCTCACCAGCCGGACAGGGGCGTGAGACCCAGTACTTC. This translates into CASSPAGQGRETQYF.

This chain joins TRBV28 and TRBJ2-5, with 8 nucleotides matching TRBD1. Germline V lookup: CDR1 MDHEN, CDR2 SYDVKM. The CDR3 is 13 residues long. J was trimmed by 8 bases and V by 5 bases; bases with no gene match: 7. The CDR3 protein is CASSNRDRRTQYF. Written as DNA, the CDR3 is TGTGCCAGCAGTAACCGGGACAGGAGAACCCAGTACTTC.

CDR3 protein: CASSLSSGGFTGELFF. The CDR3 nucleotides are TGTGCCAGCAGCTTGTCGTCAGGGGGCTTTACCGGGGAGCTGTTTTTT. The chain uses TRBV7-2 and TRBJ2-2, with 8 bases fitting TRBD1. Unmatched junction bases numbered 8, after V lost 3 bases and J lost 5 bases. There are 16 residues in the CDR3. The V gene's germline CDR1 is SGHTA and CDR2 FQGNSA.

The rearrangement joins TRBV27 to TRBJ2-1; D may be TRBD2 (5 bases). The V gene lost 4 bases and the J gene lost 9 bases, with 13 bases spanning the gap. CDR1 and CDR2 (germline): MNHEY, SMNVEV (reference sequence). The CDR3 runs 13 residues. The CDR3 bases are TGTGCCAGCAGTTCCCCGGACTCTACTGAGCAGTTCTTC. It is translated as CASSSPDSTEQFF.

The J gene is TRBJ1-6, the V gene TRBV30; D is undetermined. Germline loops: CDR1 GTSNPN, CDR2 SVGIG (reference sequence). This CDR3 has 12 amino acids. The V and J ends lost 0 bases and 13 bases respectively, with 10 bases between them. The CDR3 DNA reads TGTGCCTGGAGTGTTCAGTCGGGTCCCCTCCACTTT. Protein sequence: CAWSVQSGPLHF.

The gene calls are TRBV19 and TRBJ2-1; 8 bases match TRBD2. Trimming at V came to 0 bases and at J to 4 bases, leaving 11 bases not matched to a gene. CDR3 length equals 18 residues. Germline V gene sequence: CDR1 LNHDA, CDR2 SQIVND (reference sequence). CDR3 sequence (DNA): TGTGCCAGTAGTATAGATCATGCGCGGGAGGTGTGGTACAATGAGCAGTTCTTC. Residues: CASSIDHAREVWYNEQFF.

The chain uses TRBV19 and TRBJ1-6; 8 positions match TRBD1. The CDR3 length is 18 residues. CDR1 is LNHDA and CDR2 is SQIVND in the germline V gene (reference sequence). The junction had 21 bases not matched to a gene; V was cut back by 8 bases and J by 9 bases. The CDR3 nucleotides read TGTGCCAGTCAAAAGTTAGGACAGGGTCGTCGGAAAAGTTCACCCCTCCACTTT. Translated, it gives CASQKLGQGRRKSSPLHF.

This sequence joins TRBV5-1 and TRBJ1-5; 8 bases map to TRBD1. Trimming cost V 4 bases and J 6 bases; bases outside gene matches: 9. This CDR3 is 15 amino acids long. Germline loops: CDR1 SGHRS, CDR2 YFSETQ. The CDR3 DNA is TGCGCCAGCAGCCCAAACGGACAGGGCGGTCAGCCCCAGCATTTT. Protein sequence: CASSPNGQGGQPQHF.